The text below deals with one T cell receptor (beta chain). This CDR3 is also generated by other DNA sequences in the sample. Under the authors' procedure: Amplification of reference gene primers was used by the study to estimate nucleated cell counts. Profiled with immunoSEQ multiplex PCR; TCRdb holds only in-frame clones, not every one. Clonal size and the V and J genes are those of that table, whereas D and trimming came from the DNA. The table shows just under 40,000 clones, with less than 85% occurring only once. This record belongs to a study of blood T cell repertoires in COVID-19. Study-level background: The samples span acute and convalescent COVID-19 from the United States, Italy and Spain. The analysed material was cDNA or gDNA that came from T cells, B-cell-depleted T cells, or PBMCs.

Losses at the gene ends were 0 bases for V and 6 bases for J; bases not matched to a gene: 3. There are 14 residues in the CDR3. Germline V gives CDR1 SGHRS, CDR2 YFSETQ. The V call is TRBV5-1, the J call TRBJ2-3; 8 nucleotides line up with TRBD2. Sequencing used peripheral blood. The origin of this receptor is a man between 65 and 80 years old with acute or convalescent COVID-19. In DNA form, the CDR3 reads TGCGCCAGCAGCTTGGGAACTAGCGGCGATACGCAGTATTTT. The encoded protein is CASSLGTSGDTQYF.